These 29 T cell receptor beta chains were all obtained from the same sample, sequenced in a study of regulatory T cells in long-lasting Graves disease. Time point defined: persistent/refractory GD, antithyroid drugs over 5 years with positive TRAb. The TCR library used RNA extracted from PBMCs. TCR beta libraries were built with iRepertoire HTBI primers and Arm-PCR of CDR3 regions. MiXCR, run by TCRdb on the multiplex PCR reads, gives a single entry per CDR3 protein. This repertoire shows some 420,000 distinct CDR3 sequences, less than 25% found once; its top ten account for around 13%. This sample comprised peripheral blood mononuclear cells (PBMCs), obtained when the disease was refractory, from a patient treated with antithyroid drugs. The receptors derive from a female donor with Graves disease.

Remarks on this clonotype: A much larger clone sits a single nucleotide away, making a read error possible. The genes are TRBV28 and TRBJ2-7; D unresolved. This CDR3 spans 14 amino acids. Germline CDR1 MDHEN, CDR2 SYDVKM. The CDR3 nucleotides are TGTGCCAGCTACACTCTCGGCGAAGCCTACAAGCAGTACTTC. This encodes CASYTLGEAYKQYF.

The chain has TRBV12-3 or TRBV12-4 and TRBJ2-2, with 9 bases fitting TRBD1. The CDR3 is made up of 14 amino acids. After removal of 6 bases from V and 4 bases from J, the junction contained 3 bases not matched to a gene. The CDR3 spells CASRLTGGTGELFF. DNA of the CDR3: TGTGCCAGCAGGTTGACAGGGGGCACCGGGGAGCTGTTTTTT.

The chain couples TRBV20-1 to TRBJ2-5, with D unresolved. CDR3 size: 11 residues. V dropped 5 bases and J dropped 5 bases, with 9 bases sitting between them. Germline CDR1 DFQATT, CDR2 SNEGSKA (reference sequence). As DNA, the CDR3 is TGCAGTGCTCGCTTCCAGGAGACCCAGTACTTC. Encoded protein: CSARFQETQYF.

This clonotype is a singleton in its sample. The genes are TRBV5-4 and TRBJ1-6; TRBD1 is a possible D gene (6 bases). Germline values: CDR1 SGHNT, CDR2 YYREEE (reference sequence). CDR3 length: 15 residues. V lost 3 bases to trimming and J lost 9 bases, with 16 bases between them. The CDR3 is CASSSQGLSGSPLHF. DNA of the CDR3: TGTGCCAGCAGCTCCCAGGGGTTGAGTGGTTCACCCCTCCACTTT.

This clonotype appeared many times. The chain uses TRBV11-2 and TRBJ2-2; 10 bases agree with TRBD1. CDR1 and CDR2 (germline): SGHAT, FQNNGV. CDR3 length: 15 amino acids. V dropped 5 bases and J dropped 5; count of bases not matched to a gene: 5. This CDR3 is CASSLSGQGTGELFF. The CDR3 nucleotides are TGTGCCAGCAGCCTATCGGGACAGGGGACCGGGGAGCTGTTTTTT.

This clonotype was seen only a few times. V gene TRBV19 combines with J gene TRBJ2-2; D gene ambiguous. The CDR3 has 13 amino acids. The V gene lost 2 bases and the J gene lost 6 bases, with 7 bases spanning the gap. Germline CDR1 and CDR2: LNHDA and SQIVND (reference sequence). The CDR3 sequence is CASSIISSGELFF. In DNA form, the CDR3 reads TGTGCCAGTAGTATAATTAGCTCCGGGGAGCTGTTTTTT.

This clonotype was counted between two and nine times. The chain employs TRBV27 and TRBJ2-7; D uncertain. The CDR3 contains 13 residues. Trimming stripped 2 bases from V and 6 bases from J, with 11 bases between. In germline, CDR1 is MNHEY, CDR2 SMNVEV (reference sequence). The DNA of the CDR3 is TGTGCCAGCAGTTTAGTTTTCAGGTTCGAGCAGTACTTC. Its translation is CASSLVFRFEQYF.

CDR3 DNA: TGTGCCAGCAGCTCTAACAGGGTCCCGCTTAATGAAAAACTGTTTTTT. Amino acids: CASSSNRVPLNEKLFF. The chain combines TRBV7-9 with TRBJ1-4, with a tentative D call TRBD1 (6 bases). Germline CDR1 is SEHNR and CDR2 is FQNEAQ (reference sequence). Trimming pared 4 bases from V and 4 bases from J, leaving 16 bases between. CDR3 length equals 16 residues.

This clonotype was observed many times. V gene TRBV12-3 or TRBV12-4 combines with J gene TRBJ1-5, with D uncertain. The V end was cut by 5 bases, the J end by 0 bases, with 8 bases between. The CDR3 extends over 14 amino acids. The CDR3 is CASSVSASNQPQHF. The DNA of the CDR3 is TGTGCCAGCAGTGTCTCAGCTAGCAATCAGCCCCAGCATTTT.

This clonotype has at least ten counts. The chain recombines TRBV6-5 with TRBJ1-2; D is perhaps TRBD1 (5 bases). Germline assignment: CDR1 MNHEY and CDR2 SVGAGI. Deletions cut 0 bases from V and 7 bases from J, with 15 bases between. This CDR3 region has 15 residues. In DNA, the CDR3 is TGTGCCAGCAGTTACTCGAGCGACAGTCGCGTTGGCTACACCTTC. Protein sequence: CASSYSSDSRVGYTF.

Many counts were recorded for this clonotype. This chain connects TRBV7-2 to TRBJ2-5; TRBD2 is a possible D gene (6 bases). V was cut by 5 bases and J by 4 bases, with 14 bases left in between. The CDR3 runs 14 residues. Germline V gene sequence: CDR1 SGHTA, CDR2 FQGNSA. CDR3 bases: TGTGCCAGCAGCCTGAGGCGGGGCGGAGAGACCCAGTACTTC. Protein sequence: CASSLRRGGETQYF.

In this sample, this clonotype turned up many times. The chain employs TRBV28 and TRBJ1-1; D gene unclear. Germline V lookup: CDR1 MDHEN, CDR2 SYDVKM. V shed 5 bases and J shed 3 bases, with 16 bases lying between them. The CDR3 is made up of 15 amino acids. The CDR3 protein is CASSSSGLSDTEAFF. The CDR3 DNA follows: TGTGCCAGCAGTAGTAGTGGGCTTTCGGACACTGAAGCTTTCTTT. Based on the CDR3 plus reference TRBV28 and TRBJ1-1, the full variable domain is DVKVTQSSRYLVKRTGEKVFLECVQDMDHENMFWYRQDPGLGLRLIYFSYDVKMKEKGDIPEGYSVSREKKERFSLILESASTNQTSMYLCASSSSGLSDTEAFFGQGTRLTVV.

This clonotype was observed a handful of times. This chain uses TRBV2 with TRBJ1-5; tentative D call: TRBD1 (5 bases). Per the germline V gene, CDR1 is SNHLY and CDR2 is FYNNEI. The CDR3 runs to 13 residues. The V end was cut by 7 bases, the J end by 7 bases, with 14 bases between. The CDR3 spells CASTPGLIQPQHF. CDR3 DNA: TGTGCCAGCACCCCGGGGCTTATCCAGCCCCAGCATTTT.

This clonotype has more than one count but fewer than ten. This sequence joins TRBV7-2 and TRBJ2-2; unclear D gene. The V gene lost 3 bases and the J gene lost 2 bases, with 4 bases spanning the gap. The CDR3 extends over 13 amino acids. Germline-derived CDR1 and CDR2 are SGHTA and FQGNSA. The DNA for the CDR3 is TGTGCCAGCAGCTTCATAAACACCGGGGAGCTGTTTTTT. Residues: CASSFINTGELFF. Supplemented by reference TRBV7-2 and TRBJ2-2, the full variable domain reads GAGVSQSPSNKVTEKGKDVELRCDPISGHTALYWYRQSLGQGLEFLIYFQGNSAPDKSGLPSDRFSAERTGGSVSTLTIQRTQQEDSAVYLCASSFINTGELFFGEGSRLTVL.

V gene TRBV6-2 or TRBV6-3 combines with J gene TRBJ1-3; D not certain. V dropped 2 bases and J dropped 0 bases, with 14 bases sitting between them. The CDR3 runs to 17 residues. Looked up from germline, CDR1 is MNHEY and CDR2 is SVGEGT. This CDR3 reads CASSYPAGRASGNTIYF. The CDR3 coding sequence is TGTGCCAGCAGTTACCCTGCCGGGCGGGCCTCTGGAAACACCATATATTTT.

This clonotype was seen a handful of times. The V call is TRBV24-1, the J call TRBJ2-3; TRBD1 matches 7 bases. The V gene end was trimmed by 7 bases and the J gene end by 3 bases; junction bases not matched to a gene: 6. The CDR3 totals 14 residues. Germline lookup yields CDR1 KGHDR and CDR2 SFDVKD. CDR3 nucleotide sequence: TGTGCCACCAGGGAACAGGGGCCGACAGATACGCAGTATTTT. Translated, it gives CATREQGPTDTQYF.

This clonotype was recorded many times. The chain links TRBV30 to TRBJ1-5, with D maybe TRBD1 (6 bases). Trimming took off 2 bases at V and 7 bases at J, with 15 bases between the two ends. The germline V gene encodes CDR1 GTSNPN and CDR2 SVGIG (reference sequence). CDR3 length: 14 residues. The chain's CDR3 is CAWSRTGLQQPQHF. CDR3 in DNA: TGTGCCTGGAGTCGAACAGGGCTGCAGCAGCCCCAGCATTTT.

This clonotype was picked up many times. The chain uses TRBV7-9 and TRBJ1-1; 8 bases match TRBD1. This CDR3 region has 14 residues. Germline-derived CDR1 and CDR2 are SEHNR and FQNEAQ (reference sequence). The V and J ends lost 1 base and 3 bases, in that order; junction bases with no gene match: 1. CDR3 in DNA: TGTGCCAGCAGCTTAGGACAGGGGCACACTGAAGCTTTCTTT. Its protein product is CASSLGQGHTEAFF.

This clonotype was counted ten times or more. CDR3 bases: TGTGCCAGCAGTCCGACCGGGACAGCTACAGATACGCAGTATTTT. Translated, it gives CASSPTGTATDTQYF. The chain uses TRBV28 and TRBJ2-3, with 7 bases fitting TRBD1. Unmatched junction bases numbered 8, after V lost 5 bases and J lost 3 bases. This CDR3 has 15 amino acids. The germline V gene encodes CDR1 MDHEN and CDR2 SYDVKM.

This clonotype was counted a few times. CDR3 DNA: TGTGCCAGCTCACCATCAAACCCACTGGGCTACGTAGCTTTCTTT. It specifies CASSPSNPLGYVAFF. The chain uses TRBV18 and TRBJ1-1; no firm D call. Trimming cost V 2 bases and J 10 bases, with 20 bases left between them. CDR1 KGHSH and CDR2 LQKENI come from the germline V gene. The CDR3 extends over 15 amino acids.

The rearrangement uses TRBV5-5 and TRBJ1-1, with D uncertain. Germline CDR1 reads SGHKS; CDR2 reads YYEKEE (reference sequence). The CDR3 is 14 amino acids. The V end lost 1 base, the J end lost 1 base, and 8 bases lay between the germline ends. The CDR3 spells CASSLYAENTEAFF. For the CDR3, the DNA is TGTGCCAGCAGCTTGTATGCAGAGAACACTGAAGCTTTCTTT.

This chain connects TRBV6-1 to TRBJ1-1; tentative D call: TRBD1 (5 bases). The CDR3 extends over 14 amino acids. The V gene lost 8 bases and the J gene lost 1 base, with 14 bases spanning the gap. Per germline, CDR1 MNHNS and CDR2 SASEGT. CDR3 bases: TGTGCCAGCGGGAGCGGGGGTCAGAACACTGAAGCTTTCTTT. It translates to CASGSGGQNTEAFF.

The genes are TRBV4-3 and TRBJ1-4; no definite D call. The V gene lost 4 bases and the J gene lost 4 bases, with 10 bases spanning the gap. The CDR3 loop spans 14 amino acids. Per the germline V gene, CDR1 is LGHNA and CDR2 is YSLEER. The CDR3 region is CASSPGMINEKLFF. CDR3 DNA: TGCGCCAGCAGCCCGGGGATGATTAATGAAAAACTGTTTTTT.

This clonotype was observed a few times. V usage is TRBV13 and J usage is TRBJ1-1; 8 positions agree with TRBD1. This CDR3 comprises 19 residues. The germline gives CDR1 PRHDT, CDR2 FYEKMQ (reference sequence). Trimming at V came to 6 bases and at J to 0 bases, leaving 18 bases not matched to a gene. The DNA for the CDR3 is TGTGCCAGCAGGGAACCCTCCGGGACAGGAGGGCAAATGAACACTGAAGCTTTCTTT. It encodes CASREPSGTGGQMNTEAFF.

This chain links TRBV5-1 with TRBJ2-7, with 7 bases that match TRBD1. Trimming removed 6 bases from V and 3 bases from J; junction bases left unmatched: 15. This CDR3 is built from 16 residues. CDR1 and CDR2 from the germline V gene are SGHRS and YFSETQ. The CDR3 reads CASTRSLGQGDYEQYF. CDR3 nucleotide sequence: TGCGCCAGCACTCGCTCCCTCGGGCAGGGGGACTACGAGCAGTACTTC.

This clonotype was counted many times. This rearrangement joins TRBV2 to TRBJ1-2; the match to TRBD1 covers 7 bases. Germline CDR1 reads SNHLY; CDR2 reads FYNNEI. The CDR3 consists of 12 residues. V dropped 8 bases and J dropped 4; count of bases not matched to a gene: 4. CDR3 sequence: CASRAGGYGYTF. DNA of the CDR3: TGTGCCAGCCGTGCAGGGGGCTATGGCTACACCTTC.

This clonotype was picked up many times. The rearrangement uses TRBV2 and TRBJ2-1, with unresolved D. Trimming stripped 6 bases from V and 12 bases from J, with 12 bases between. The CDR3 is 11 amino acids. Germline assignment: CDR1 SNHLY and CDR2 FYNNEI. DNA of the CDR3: TGTGCCAGCAGCTCGGGCTCGGGGCAGTTCTTC. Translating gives CASSSGSGQFF.

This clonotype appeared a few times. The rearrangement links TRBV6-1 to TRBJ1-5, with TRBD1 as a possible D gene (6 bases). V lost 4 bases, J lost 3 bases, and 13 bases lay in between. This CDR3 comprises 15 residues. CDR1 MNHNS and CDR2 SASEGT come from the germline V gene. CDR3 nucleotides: TGTGCCAGCAGTGTAGGTGGGGGGCTCAATCAGCCCCAGCATTTT. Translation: CASSVGGGLNQPQHF.

The CDR3 nucleotides read TGTGCCAGCAGGGGGCTTAGGGGGTTTTCTGAAGCTTTCTTT. It is translated as CASRGLRGFSEAFF. The rearrangement uses TRBV2 and TRBJ1-1; D perhaps matches TRBD1 (6 bases). The V and J ends lost 6 bases and 6 bases respectively, with 17 bases between them. CDR3 length: 14 amino acids. Germline V gene data show CDR1 as SNHLY and CDR2 as FYNNEI. The full variable domain, with the rest looked up from reference TRBV2 and TRBJ1-1, is EPEVTQTPSHQVTQMGQEVILRCVPISNHLYFYWYRQILGQKVEFLVSFYNNEISEKSEIFDDQFSVERPDGSNFTLKIRSTKLEDSAMYFCASRGLRGFSEAFFGQGTRLTVV.